Sequencing of this T cell receptor (beta chain) was carried out in a study of blood T cell repertoires in COVID-19. V shed 4 bases, J shed 1 base, and the junction held 9 bases outside the gene matches. CDR1 and CDR2 from the germline V gene are SGDLS and YYNGEE. The CDR3 consists of 17 residues. Sequencing was performed with immunoSEQ multiplex PCR; in TCRdb, only in-frame clones are kept and a portion is missing. This sample yields 310,000 or so clones, of which approximately 88% are seen a single time; over 6% belongs to the top ten. The clonotype comes from a woman aged 40-49 years who had recovered from COVID-19. Material for sequencing was PBMCs or T cells enriched from blood (not recorded which). The rearrangement uses TRBV9 and TRBJ2-3; 10 bases align to TRBD2. In DNA, the CDR3 is TGTGCCAGCAGCCCGACGGGACTAGCGACGGGCACAGATACGCAGTATTTT. Residues: CASSPTGLATGTDTQYF.